Below are 7 T cell receptor beta chains sequenced from a single sample in a study of T-cell reconstitution after alpha-beta-depleted transplantation in children. The library targeted TCRbeta and was prepared with unique molecular identifiers. TCRdb passed the PCR reads through MiXCR, listing each CDR3 protein once. Of 55,000 to 90,000 distinct CDR3 sequences listed, approximately 4.4% are singletons. The sequencing here drew on PBMCs, mostly from graft donor cells, taken 180 days after TCRalphabeta/CD19-depleted stem cell transplant. Receptors originate from a boy younger than two who had a stem cell transplant for acute myeloid leukemia, so the T cells may come from the graft donor.

This clonotype was recorded many times. V gene TRBV20-1 combines with J gene TRBJ2-3; no firm D call. CDR1 and CDR2 from the germline V gene are DFQATT and SNEGSKA (reference sequence). CDR3 size: 14 residues. The germline V and J ends were trimmed by 5 bases and 1 base, with 13 bases remaining between them. The CDR3 DNA reads TGCAGTGCTCGGAAGGCTACCCGCACAGATACGCAGTATTTT. Encoded protein: CSARKATRTDTQYF.

This clonotype was seen at least ten times. The rearrangement joins TRBV7-9 to TRBJ2-5, with unresolved D. The CDR3 has 13 residues. V was trimmed by 0 bases and J by 2 bases, leaving 4 bases between them. The germline gives CDR1 SEHNR, CDR2 FQNEAQ (reference sequence). The CDR3 region has the DNA TGTGCCAGCAGCTTAGCCCCTCAAGAGACCCAGTACTTC. Its translation is CASSLAPQETQYF. Variable domain in full (rest from reference TRBV7-9 and TRBJ2-5): DTGVSQNPRHKITKRGQNVTFRCDPISEHNRLYWYRQTLGQGPEFLTYFQNEAQLEKSRLLSDRFSAERPKGSFSTLEIQRTEQGDSAMYLCASSLAPQETQYFGPGTRLLVL.

This clonotype was found many times. Relative to the germline gene, one junction end is altered; a read error may explain this. The rearrangement joins TRBV5-1 to TRBJ2-6, with a tentative D call TRBD1 (5 bases). Looked up from germline, CDR1 is SGHRS and CDR2 is YFSETQ. This CDR3 region has 15 residues. The CDR3 DNA is TGCGCCAGCACCCCAGGTTCCTCTGGGGCCAATGTCCTGACTTTC. This gives the protein CASTPGSSGANVLTF.

The sample holds many counts of this clonotype. The rearrangement uses TRBV12-3 or TRBV12-4 and TRBJ1-5; TRBD1 might be the D (6 bases). V was shortened by 5 bases and J by 4 bases, with 9 bases between the two germline ends. CDR3 length equals 13 residues. DNA of the CDR3: TGTGCCAGCAGTCCACAGGGAAATCAGCCCCAGCATTTT. This codes for CASSPQGNQPQHF.

This clonotype was seen many times. The rearrangement links TRBV3-1 to TRBJ2-5, with 7 bases lining up with TRBD2. Germline assignment: CDR1 LGHDT and CDR2 YNNKEL (reference sequence). V trimming: 5 bases; J trimming: 2 bases; junction bases outside the gene matches: 8. The CDR3 is made up of 15 amino acids. CDR3: CASSTTSDLQETQYF. For the CDR3, the DNA is TGTGCCAGCAGCACAACTAGCGACTTACAAGAGACCCAGTACTTC.

The chain employs TRBV12-3 or TRBV12-4 and TRBJ2-7, with 7 positions matching TRBD1. V lost 3 bases and J lost 2; bases outside the gene matches: 1. CDR3 length: 13 residues. The CDR3 bases are TGTGCCAGCAGTTTTGGGACAGCCTACGAGCAGTACGTC. Its protein is CASSFGTAYEQYV.

At least ten counts were recorded for this clonotype. The chain carries TRBV27 and TRBJ2-7; D gene uncertain. The CDR3 runs 15 residues. Looked up from germline, CDR1 is MNHEY and CDR2 is SMNVEV (reference sequence). Trimming pared 3 bases from V and 9 bases from J, leaving 21 bases between. The CDR3 DNA follows: TGTGCCAGCAGTTTCTCCCTGGTCTTCCCGGGCTGGCAGTACTTC. Protein: CASSFSLVFPGWQYF.